This is a list of T cell receptor beta chains from one sample in a study of OX40 agonist ivuxolimab in advanced cancers. Using immunoSEQ multiplex PCR, the repertoire was profiled, and TCRdb retains in-frame clones only, with some absent. The data contain about 99,000 clones, roughly 90% of them seen just once; the ten biggest clones take up 0.25% to 0.35%. The sample in question was CD4+ or CD8+ T cells sorted from blood, obtained in a trial of the OX40 agonist ivuxolimab. These receptors were collected from an adult with an advanced solid tumor such as melanoma, head and neck, liver or kidney cancer. CDR3s include the opening cysteine and the closing phenylalanine or tryptophan. D genes are given only for firm matches.

V gene,D gene,CDR3 length,CDR3 protein
TRBV11-2,TRBD1,15,CASSSGQGSYQPQHF
TRBV10-1,NA,12,CASSRTTSEQYF
TRBV6-5,NA,12,CASSYINEKLFF
TRBV29-1,NA,15,CSVVGQGGMNTEAFF
TRBV10-3,NA,15,CAITKDPVGSYEQYF
TRBV7-2,TRBD2,17,CASSAHLAGAGADTQYF
TRBV6-5,TRBD1,14,CASNHRGQNSPLHF
TRBV6-1,NA,16,CASSDQSQGGYNEQFF
TRBV7-2,NA,12,CASTATGETQYF
TRBV7-2,NA,15,CASSLWRVGTDTQYF
TRBV30,NA,13,CAWSGGLNEKLFF
TRBV14,TRBD2,17,CASSQASGLAGYNEQFF
TRBV19,NA,15,CASSIRVGGTDTQYF
TRBV11-2,TRBD2,16,CASSLSTPRGAIEQYF